This record looks at one TCR beta chain sequence and its context. The data originate from a study of T cell repertoires in cytomegalovirus infection. The CDR3 sequence is 15 residues long. Germline V gives CDR1 SGDLS, CDR2 YYNGEE. The germline V and J ends were trimmed by 0 bases and 0 bases, with 10 bases remaining between them. TCRdb reanalysed the reads using MiXCR and keeps one entry per CDR3 protein. The sample shows about 200,000 distinct CDR3 sequences, approximately 9.7% of them seen only once. The TCR comes from a human donor in good health (CMV status not recorded). Some clones in this sample may be carry-over from other donors' samples. The sequenced material came from PBMCs. The rearrangement uses TRBV9 and TRBJ2-7; a possible D gene is TRBD2 (6 bases). CDR3 in DNA: TGTGCCAGCAGCGTAGGAGGGGACTCCTCCTACGAGCAGTACTTC. It encodes CASSVGGDSSYEQYF.